Given below is one T cell receptor beta chain in context. The data originate from a study of beta chain features in type 1 diabetes. Isolated RNA was reverse transcribed in full, so expressed TCRB transcripts were sequenced. TCRdb's table, derived via immunoSEQ multiplex PCR, lists solely in-frame clones and lacks some. This table holds a few hundred thousand clones, roughly a tenth found once. This clonotype was obtained from a man between 18 and 29 years old in good health. What was sequenced was central memory CD4+ T cells from blood.

CDR3 sequence reads: CASRNREIIYEQYF. CDR3 nucleotide sequence: TGTGCCAGCAGGAACCGAGAGATCATCTACGAGCAGTACTTC. The chain combines TRBV28 with TRBJ2-7; D is unclear. The V end lost 6 bases, the J end lost 3 bases, and 15 bases lay between the germline ends. CDR1 and CDR2 (germline): MDHEN, SYDVKM. This CDR3 is built from 14 residues.